A selection of T cell receptor beta chains follows, all from one sample in a study of neurological immune-mediated disorders. TCRdb called the 5' RACE reads again in MiXCR, with one record for every CDR3 protein. The sample gives approximately 100,000 distinct CDR3 sequences, roughly 3.5% of which show up once; roughly 6.4% is in the top ten. Material for sequencing was PBMCs. Receptors were obtained from a woman aged 18-30 years with multiple sclerosis. Both conserved end residues are part of each CDR3. D genes are given only for firm matches.

>TRBJ2-5|TRBV20-1|-
CSARDPQLQETQYF
>TRBJ2-2|TRBV7-3|-
CASSIDPPPTGELFF
>TRBJ2-1|TRBV20-1|TRBD2
CSARSGGASLEQFF
>TRBJ2-3|TRBV20-1|-
CSASQPSTTDTQYF
>TRBJ2-3|TRBV7-2|-
CASSVGHTQYF
>TRBJ1-1|TRBV20-1|-
CSAEGQMNTEAFF
>TRBJ2-7|TRBV5-4|TRBD1
CASSEGQGVGEQYF
>TRBJ2-3|TRBV7-9|TRBD1
CASSATGGSTDTQYF
>TRBJ2-1|TRBV7-9|-
CASSLLGLYNEQFF
>TRBJ2-3|TRBV10-3|TRBD1
CAISEGTGSADTQYF
>TRBJ1-1|TRBV12-3/TRBV12-4|-
CASSLAGITEAFF
>TRBJ1-4|TRBV6-5|-
CASKRQTTNEKLFF
>TRBJ2-2|TRBV7-2|-
CASSFYRGTGELFF
>TRBJ2-1|TRBV20-1|TRBD2
CSARLAGSSYNEQFF
>TRBJ2-1|TRBV5-1|-
CASSLSLARNNEQFF
>TRBJ2-1|TRBV15|TRBD2
CATSRDRGTSSYNEQFF
>TRBJ2-2|TRBV4-1|TRBD2
CASSPQWGGRSTGELFF
>TRBJ1-5|TRBV12-3/TRBV12-4|-
CASSLMGEDQPQHF
>TRBJ2-7|TRBV6-2/TRBV6-3|-
CASSLADTSYEQYF
>TRBJ2-7|TRBV10-3|TRBD1
CATRQGSPYEQYF
>TRBJ1-1|TRBV20-1|TRBD1
CSARDQGASTEAFF
>TRBJ1-1|TRBV7-2|TRBD1
CASSLATGEAFF
>TRBJ2-3|TRBV29-1|-
CSVALSGAPPDTQYF
>TRBJ2-7|TRBV7-2|-
CASSQTDTYEQYF
>TRBJ2-4|TRBV20-1|-
CSARGEGNIQYF
>TRBJ2-7|TRBV7-2|-
CASSLQENSYEQYF
>TRBJ2-7|TRBV6-1|-
CASSPTVASSYEQYF
>TRBJ2-7|TRBV20-1|TRBD1
CSAPGQGASEQYF